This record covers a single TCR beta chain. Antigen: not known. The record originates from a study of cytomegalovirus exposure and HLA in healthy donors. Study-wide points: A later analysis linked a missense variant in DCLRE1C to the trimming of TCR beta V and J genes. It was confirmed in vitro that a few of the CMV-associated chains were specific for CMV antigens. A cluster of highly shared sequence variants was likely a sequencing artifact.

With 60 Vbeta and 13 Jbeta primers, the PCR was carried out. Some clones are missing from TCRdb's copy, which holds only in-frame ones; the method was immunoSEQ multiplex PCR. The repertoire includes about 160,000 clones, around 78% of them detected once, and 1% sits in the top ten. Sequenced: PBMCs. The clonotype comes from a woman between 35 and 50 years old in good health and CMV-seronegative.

CDR3 amino acids: CSVGSGGEQYF. The DNA of the CDR3 is TGCAGCGTTGGGTCCGGGGGAGAGCAGTACTTC. This sequence joins TRBV29-1 and TRBJ2-7; D perhaps matches TRBD2 (6 bases). Germline CDR1 and CDR2: SQVTM and ANQGSEA. The CDR3 covers 11 residues. Trimming removed 4 bases from V and 7 bases from J, with 11 bases in between.